A single sample gave rise to the 8 T cell receptor beta chains below, sequenced in a study of response to subunit inactivated influenza vaccine. TCRdb reprocessed the RT-PCR reads via MiXCR and lists one record per CDR3 protein. The sample records fewer than 200,000 distinct CDR3 sequences, about 10% being singletons. The sample was non-naive T cells sorted from PBMCs, taken on the day of vaccination. The receptors come from a man in his fifties who received an inactivated influenza vaccine.

This sequence joins TRBV20-1 and TRBJ2-7, with TRBD2 matching 10 bases. J was trimmed by 7 bases and V by 1 base; bases with no gene match: 4. The CDR3 extends over 13 amino acids. Germline V lookup: CDR1 DFQATT, CDR2 SNEGSKA (reference sequence). The CDR3: CSARVSGGVEQYF. The CDR3 DNA reads TGCAGTGCTAGAGTGAGCGGGGGGGTGGAGCAGTACTTC.

There are a few counts of this clonotype. The V and J genes are TRBV28 and TRBJ2-2; 8 bases map to TRBD2. V lost 7 bases to trimming and J lost 2 bases; unmatched junction nucleotides: 9. Per the germline V gene, CDR1 is MDHEN and CDR2 is SYDVKM. The CDR3 consists of 16 residues. The CDR3 protein is CASKTLGGANTGELFF. The CDR3 nucleotides are TGTGCCAGCAAGACCCTCGGGGGGGCCAACACCGGGGAGCTGTTTTTT. The full variable domain, its missing parts supplied by reference TRBV28 and TRBJ2-2, is DVKVTQSSRYLVKRTGEKVFLECVQDMDHENMFWYRQDPGLGLRLIYFSYDVKMKEKGDIPEGYSVSREKKERFSLILESASTNQTSMYLCASKTLGGANTGELFFGEGSRLTVL.

This clonotype was detected a few times. The chain employs TRBV29-1 and TRBJ2-3; 10 nucleotides match TRBD1. CDR3 length: 14 amino acids. The V gene end was trimmed by 8 bases and the J gene end by 3 bases; junction bases not matched to a gene: 8. Germline assignment: CDR1 SQVTM and CDR2 ANQGSEA. In DNA, the CDR3 is TGCAGCACCTCGACAGGGGGCGGGACAGATACGCAGTATTTT. It codes for CSTSTGGGTDTQYF.

This clonotype was seen repeatedly, ten times or more. V is TRBV29-1 and J is TRBJ2-1; D is unresolved. There are 14 residues in the CDR3. V dropped 0 bases and J dropped 3 bases, with 9 bases sitting between them. In germline, CDR1 is SQVTM, CDR2 ANQGSEA. The CDR3 nucleotides are TGCAGCGTTGAAGAGGCGAGACACTACAATGAGCAGTTCTTC. It translates to CSVEEARHYNEQFF.

This clonotype came up many times. This chain links TRBV12-3 or TRBV12-4 with TRBJ2-5; TRBD2 agrees at 13 bases. This CDR3 contains 16 residues. Unmatched junction bases numbered 8, after V lost 5 bases and J lost 5 bases. CDR3 sequence reads: CASSAGGLAGRETQYF. Written as DNA, the CDR3 is TGTGCCAGCAGTGCCGGGGGACTAGCGGGGAGGGAGACCCAGTACTTC.

Here the CDR3 DNA reads TGTGCCAGCATTCAAGACGGACTAGCGGGGGGCCAGGATGAGCAGTTCTTC. This gives the protein CASIQDGLAGGQDEQFF. The chain combines TRBV6-2 or TRBV6-3 with TRBJ2-1, with 14 bases that match TRBD2. The J segment lost 8 bases and the V segment lost 7 bases, leaving 13 bases of the junction unmatched. This CDR3 is built from 17 residues. The germline V gene has CDR1 MNHEY and CDR2 SVGEGT.

This clonotype was seen only a few times. Just one base apart from a much larger clone, this may be a read error. The chain links TRBV7-9 to TRBJ2-7, with 7 nucleotides matching TRBD2. The V gene end was trimmed by 5 bases and the J gene end by 7 bases; junction bases not matched to a gene: 17. Germline V gene data show CDR1 as SEHNR and CDR2 as FQNEAQ (reference sequence). This CDR3 region has 16 residues. CDR3 nucleotide sequence: TGTGCCAGCAGCCCCTGGGCGGGAGTGCCGGGTCATGAGCAGTACTTC. This translates into CASSPWAGVPGHEQYF.

The chain couples TRBV11-2 to TRBJ2-3; no clear D gene. V was pared by 8 bases and J by 2 bases, with 17 bases between. Germline V gives CDR1 SGHAT, CDR2 FQNNGV. CDR3 length: 15 residues. The CDR3 reads CASGPRETPTDTQYF. CDR3 bases: TGTGCCAGCGGCCCACGCGAAACCCCCACAGATACGCAGTATTTT. The entire variable domain, with the rest obtained from reference TRBV11-2 and TRBJ2-3, is as follows: EAGVAQSPRYKIIEKRQSVAFWCNPISGHATLYWYQQILGQGPKLLIQFQNNGVVDDSQLPKDRFSAERLKGVDSTLKIQPAKLEDSAVYLCASGPRETPTDTQYFGPGTRLTVL.